The entry below gives a single TCR beta chain sequence along with its context. CDR1 is SGHVS and CDR2 is FQNEAQ in the germline V gene. The CDR3 sequence is 16 residues long. The junction had 13 bases not matched to a gene; V was cut back by 5 bases and J by 7 bases. The entry originates in a study of blood T cell repertoires in COVID-19. Across the whole study: The United States, Italy and Spain supplied acute and convalescent COVID-19 samples. The cDNA or gDNA used as material had been derived from T cells, B-cell-depleted T cells, or PBMCs.

Per the study methods: Amplified reference gene primers provided the basis for estimating nucleated cell counts. The protocol was immunoSEQ multiplex PCR, while the TCRdb copy is restricted to in-frame clones and leaves out a portion. V and J calls and clone size follow that table, whereas D and trimming were derived from the DNA. Here the sample spans about 190,000 clones, just under 80% being singletons. The sample was peripheral blood. This TCR was recovered from a woman of 80 years or more with active or convalescent COVID-19. This rearrangement joins TRBV7-8 to TRBJ2-1, with TRBD2 matching over 8 bases. The chain's CDR3 is CASSPDPGGLLNEQFF. CDR3 nucleotides: TGTGCCAGCAGCCCGGACCCGGGGGGGCTCTTGAATGAGCAGTTCTTC.